These T cell receptor beta chains were read from a single sample in a study of T cell responses to AZD1222 COVID-19 vaccine. Profiled with immunoSEQ multiplex PCR; TCRdb holds only in-frame clones, not every one. The sample includes about 76,000 clones, roughly 90% of them seen just once. The sample in question was peripheral blood, obtained on day 0 of AZD1222 vaccination. These TCRs come from an adult in good health. The conserved cysteine and the conserved F or W are not part of the CDR3 here. Each record gives: V gene, J gene, CDR3 length, CDR3 protein.

V: TRBV6-6; J: TRBJ1-1; length: 9; CDR3: ASSETVEAF
V: TRBV7-9; J: TRBJ1-6; length: 13; CDR3: ASSFGTYGDSPLH
V: TRBV6-4; J: TRBJ2-2; length: 11; CDR3: ASSALGTGELF
V: TRBV11-3; J: TRBJ1-4; length: 13; CDR3: ASSLAGQDNEKLF
V: TRBV2; J: TRBJ2-7; length: 12; CDR3: ASRAGLARDEQY
V: TRBV9; J: TRBJ2-3; length: 14; CDR3: ASSAQTTSGADTQY
V: TRBV7-9; J: TRBJ2-7; length: 13; CDR3: ASSNRDHRTYEQY
V: TRBV7-2; J: TRBJ1-2; length: 12; CDR3: ASSTAGAYYGYT
V: TRBV6-4; J: TRBJ2-6; length: 14; CDR3: ASSDSMGAGANVLT
V: TRBV5-1; J: TRBJ1-2; length: 10; CDR3: ASSTRGYGYT
V: TRBV10-3; J: TRBJ1-6; length: 12; CDR3: AIRPGQGVSPLH
V: TRBV7-9; J: TRBJ2-1; length: 10; CDR3: ASSLMLNEQF
V: TRBV5-4; J: TRBJ2-3; length: 14; CDR3: ASSLPGTSSTDTQY
V: TRBV5-1; J: TRBJ2-1; length: 12; CDR3: ASNPPGWGNEQF
V: TRBV3-1/TRBV3-2; J: TRBJ2-3; length: 16; CDR3: ASSQDRVAGGFTDTQY
V: TRBV27; J: TRBJ1-2; length: 11; CDR3: ASSFSEGYGYT
V: TRBV4-1; J: TRBJ2-5; length: 13; CDR3: ASSQDLGEFKTQY